This T cell receptor beta chain comes out of a study of T cell clonality in common variable immunodeficiency. Assay used: immunoSEQ multiplex PCR; TCRdb lists only in-frame clones, some missing. Its listing shows several thousand clones. Concerning this clone itself: The antigen is unknown. The sequenced fragment ends 3 residues before the CDR3 boundary, so the rest is inferred from the germline J gene.

Study findings and constraints: Fewer TCRbeta clones were shared among CVID subjects than controls. Compared with healthy controls, CVID subjects showed increased TCRbeta clonality, mostly in about a third. In common variable immunodeficiency, TCR beta chains reportedly carried fewer deletions and N-nucleotide insertions. T cell subpopulation sequencing would be needed to explain CVID clonality.

The V gene end was trimmed by 6 bases and the J gene end by 7 bases; junction bases not matched to a gene: 13. Germline assignment: CDR1 SEHNR and CDR2 FQNEAQ (reference sequence). CDR3 length: 15 residues. The receptor was isolated from a human donor with common variable immunodeficiency. Sequenced input: peripheral blood mononuclear cells. The V gene is TRBV7-9, the J gene TRBJ2-5; 8 nucleotides agree with TRBD1. The sequenced part of the CDR3 DNA is TGTGCCAGCAGGAGCTCCAGGGGGCAGGAGGGGACC. Translation: CASRSSRGQEGT. The entire CDR3 reads CASRSSRGQEGTQYF.